The 6 T cell receptor beta chains below all came from one sample that was sequenced in a study of T cell responses to AZD1222 COVID-19 vaccine. Clones were sequenced by immunoSEQ multiplex PCR, and TCRdb holds only the in-frame ones, with some missing. The table lists 55,000 to 85,000 clones, around 84% of them singletons. The sample in question was peripheral blood, obtained on day 0 of AZD1222 vaccination. These TCRs come from an adult in good health.

The rearrangement joins TRBV13 to TRBJ1-2; D is unclear. The V gene's germline CDR1 is PRHDT and CDR2 FYEKMQ (reference sequence). This CDR3 has 15 amino acids. Trimming took 0 bases from V and 1 from J, leaving 9 bases between them. The CDR3, as DNA: TGTGCCAGCAGCTTAGGCCGGGAACGTAACTATGGCTACACCTTC. It codes for CASSLGRERNYGYTF.

A single count supports this clone. The DNA of the CDR3 is TGTGCCAGCAGCCAAGATACAGGGTTTCCTTATGGCTACACCTTC. Protein product: CASSQDTGFPYGYTF. J is TRBJ1-2 and V is TRBV3-1 (or the pseudogene TRBV3-2), with D possibly being TRBD1 (6 bases). Trimming took off 0 bases at V and 5 bases at J, with 13 bases between the two ends. Germline V gene data show CDR1 as LGHDT and CDR2 as YNNKEL (reference sequence). This CDR3 region has 15 residues.

V gene TRBV6-5 combines with J gene TRBJ1-4; D remains unclear. Germline V gene data show CDR1 as MNHEY and CDR2 as SVGAGI. Trimming stripped 5 bases from V and 1 base from J, with 11 bases between. The CDR3 is made up of 15 amino acids. CDR3 DNA: TGTGCCAGCAGTCGCCCGGAGCGAACTAATGAAAAACTGTTTTTT. Translation: CASSRPERTNEKLFF.

The genes are TRBV5-1 and TRBJ1-1; D perhaps matches TRBD1 (6 bases). CDR3 length: 13 residues. The V and J ends lost 4 bases and 2 bases respectively, with 9 bases between them. Germline CDR1 and CDR2: SGHRS and YFSETQ. The CDR3 nucleotides read TGCGCCAGCAGCGGACAGTCAAACACTGAAGCTTTCTTT. Its translation: CASSGQSNTEAFF.

This chain joins TRBV2 and TRBJ1-5; D ambiguous. Trimming pared 1 base from V and 5 bases from J, leaving 9 bases between. The CDR3 is 14 amino acids. Looked up from germline, CDR1 is SNHLY and CDR2 is FYNNEI. CDR3 amino acids: CASSEDSSYQPQHF. In DNA form, the CDR3 reads TGTGCCAGCAGTGAAGACAGCTCATATCAGCCCCAGCATTTT. Full variable domain (missing parts from reference TRBV2 and TRBJ1-5): EPEVTQTPSHQVTQMGQEVILRCVPISNHLYFYWYRQILGQKVEFLVSFYNNEISEKSEIFDDQFSVERPDGSNFTLKIRSTKLEDSAMYFCASSEDSSYQPQHFGDGTRLSIL.

This chain joins TRBV6-5 and TRBJ1-5; D is unresolved. Between the trimmed V and J ends, which lost 2 bases and 0 bases, there was a span of 8 bases. Germline values: CDR1 MNHEY, CDR2 SVGAGI. The CDR3 is 15 residues long. The CDR3 is CASSYVRNSNQPQHF. The CDR3 DNA reads as TGTGCCAGCAGTTACGTGAGGAATAGCAATCAGCCCCAGCATTTT.